This entry lists 5 T cell receptor beta chains sequenced from one sample in a study of T cell changes during pregnancy in multiple sclerosis. Assay used: immunoSEQ multiplex PCR; TCRdb lists only in-frame clones, some missing. This table holds around 86,000 clones, 85% to 95% found once. This material consisted of peripheral blood, taken in the first trimester of pregnancy. The receptor set was obtained from a female donor with multiple sclerosis, enrolled in a pregnancy study.

The chain couples TRBV9 to TRBJ2-7, with TRBD2 matching over 7 bases. J gave up 1 base and V 0 bases, and 22 bases lay outside the gene matches. The length of the CDR3 is 21 residues. The germline V gene encodes CDR1 SGDLS and CDR2 YYNGEE. The CDR3 spells CASSVDSPASGLTPRSYEQYF. Here the CDR3 DNA reads TGTGCCAGCAGCGTAGACTCCCCGGCTAGCGGATTAACTCCTAGATCCTACGAGCAGTACTTC.

The V gene is TRBV6-5, the J gene TRBJ2-7, with D tentatively TRBD2 (6 bases). V dropped 6 bases and J dropped 3 bases, with 12 bases sitting between them. CDR3 size: 13 residues. Germline V lookup: CDR1 MNHEY, CDR2 SVGAGI. CDR3 DNA sequence: TGTGCCAGCAGCAAGGGCGGGAACTACGAGCAGTACTTC. Encoded protein: CASSKGGNYEQYF.

This chain joins TRBV6-5 and TRBJ1-5; 7 bases map to TRBD1. V was clipped by 6 bases and J by 1 base; unmatched bases: 6. The CDR3 is 15 residues long. Germline CDR1 is MNHEY and CDR2 is SVGAGI. The CDR3 loop reads CASRRQGGSNQPQHF. In nucleotides, the CDR3 is TGTGCCAGCAGGCGACAGGGTGGGAGCAATCAGCCCCAGCATTTT.

This chain connects TRBV5-1 to TRBJ2-7; 7 bases fit TRBD1. Losses at the gene ends were 0 bases for V and 1 base for J; bases not matched to a gene: 10. The V gene's germline CDR1 is SGHRS and CDR2 YFSETQ. This CDR3 comprises 17 residues. The CDR3 region is CASSLGLQGLQSYEQYF. CDR3 DNA sequence: TGCGCCAGCAGCTTGGGATTACAGGGGTTACAATCCTACGAGCAGTACTTC. Supplemented by reference TRBV5-1 and TRBJ2-7, the full variable domain reads KAGVTQTPRYLIKTRGQQVTLSCSPISGHRSVSWYQQTPGQGLQFLFEYFSETQRNKGNFPGRFSGRQFSNSRSEMNVSTLELGDSALYLCASSLGLQGLQSYEQYFGPGTRLTVT.

The CDR3 reads CASSRGQPPEKLFF. CDR3 in DNA: TGTGCCAGCTCACGGGGACAGCCGCCCGAAAAACTGTTTTTT. The V call is TRBV18, the J call TRBJ1-4; TRBD1 agrees at 7 bases. Germline V CDR1 and CDR2: KGHSH, LQKENI. Germline trimming cut 4 bases from V and 8 bases from J; bases unmatched to any gene: 7. CDR3 size: 14 residues. Using reference TRBV18 and TRBJ1-4 for the parts outside the CDR3, the full variable domain is NAGVMQNPRHLVRRRGQEARLRCSPMKGHSHVYWYRQLPEEGLKFMVYLQKENIIDESGMPKERFSAEFPKEGPSILRIQQVVRGDSAAYFCASSRGQPPEKLFFGSGTQLSVL.